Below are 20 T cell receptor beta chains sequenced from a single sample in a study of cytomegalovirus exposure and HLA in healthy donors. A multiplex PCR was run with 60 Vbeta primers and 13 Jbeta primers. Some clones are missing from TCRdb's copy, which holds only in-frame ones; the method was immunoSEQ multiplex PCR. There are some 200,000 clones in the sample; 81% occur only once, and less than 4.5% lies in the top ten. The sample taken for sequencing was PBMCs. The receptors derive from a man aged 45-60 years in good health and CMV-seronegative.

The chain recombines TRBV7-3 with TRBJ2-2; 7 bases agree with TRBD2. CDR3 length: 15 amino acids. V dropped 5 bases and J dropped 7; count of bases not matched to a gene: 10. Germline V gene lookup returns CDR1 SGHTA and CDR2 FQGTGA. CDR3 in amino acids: CASSLGGGGYGELFF. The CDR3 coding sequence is TGTGCCAGCAGCCTAGGTGGCGGGGGTTACGGGGAGCTGTTTTTT.

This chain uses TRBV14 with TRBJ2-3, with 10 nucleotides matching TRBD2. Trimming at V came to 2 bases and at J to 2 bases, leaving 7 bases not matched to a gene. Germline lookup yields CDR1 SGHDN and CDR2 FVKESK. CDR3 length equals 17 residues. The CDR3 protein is CASSQSSGGLPTDTQYF. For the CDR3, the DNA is TGTGCCAGCAGCCAATCTAGCGGGGGTCTACCCACAGATACGCAGTATTTT.

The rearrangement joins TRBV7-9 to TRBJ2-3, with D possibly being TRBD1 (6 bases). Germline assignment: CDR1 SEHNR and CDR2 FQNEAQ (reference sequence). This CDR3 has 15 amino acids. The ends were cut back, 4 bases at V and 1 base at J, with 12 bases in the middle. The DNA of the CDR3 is TGTGCCAGCAGCTCAGGGGCCGGGGGCACAGATACGCAGTATTTT. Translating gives CASSSGAGGTDTQYF.

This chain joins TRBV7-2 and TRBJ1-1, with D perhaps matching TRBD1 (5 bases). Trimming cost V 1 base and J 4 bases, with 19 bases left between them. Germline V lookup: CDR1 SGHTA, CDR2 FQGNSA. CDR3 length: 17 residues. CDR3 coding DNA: TGTGCCAGCAGCTTAGGACCCCAGACAGCCCGAATCACTGAAGCTTTCTTT. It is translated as CASSLGPQTARITEAFF.

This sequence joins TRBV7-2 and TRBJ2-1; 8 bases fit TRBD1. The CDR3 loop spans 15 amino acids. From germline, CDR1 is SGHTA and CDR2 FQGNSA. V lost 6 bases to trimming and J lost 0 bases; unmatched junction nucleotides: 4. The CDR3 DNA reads TGTGCCAGCAGTCCGGACAGGGACTCCTACAATGAGCAGTTCTTC. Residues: CASSPDRDSYNEQFF.

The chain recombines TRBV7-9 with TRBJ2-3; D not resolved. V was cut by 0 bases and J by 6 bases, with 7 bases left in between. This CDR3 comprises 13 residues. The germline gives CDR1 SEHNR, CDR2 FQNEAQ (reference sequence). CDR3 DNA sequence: TGTGCCAGCAGCTTAGCGGGCTCGGATACGCAGTATTTT. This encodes CASSLAGSDTQYF.

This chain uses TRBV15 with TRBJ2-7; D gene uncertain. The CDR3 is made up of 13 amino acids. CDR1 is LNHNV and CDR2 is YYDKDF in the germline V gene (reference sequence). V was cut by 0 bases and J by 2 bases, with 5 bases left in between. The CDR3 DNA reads TGTGCCACCAGCAGAGAAACAGCCTACGAGCAGTACTTC. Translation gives CATSRETAYEQYF.

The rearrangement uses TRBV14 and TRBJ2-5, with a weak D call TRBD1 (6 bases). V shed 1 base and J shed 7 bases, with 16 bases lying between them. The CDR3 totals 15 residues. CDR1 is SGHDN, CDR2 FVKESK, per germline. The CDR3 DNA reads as TGTGCCAGCAGCCAAGTGAGTTCGGGACAAAGGACCCAGTACTTC. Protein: CASSQVSSGQRTQYF.

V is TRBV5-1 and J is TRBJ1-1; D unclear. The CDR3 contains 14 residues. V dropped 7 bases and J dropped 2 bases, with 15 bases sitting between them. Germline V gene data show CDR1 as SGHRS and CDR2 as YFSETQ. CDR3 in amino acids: CASRGEGKNTEAFF. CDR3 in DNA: TGCGCCAGCCGTGGGGAGGGAAAAAACACTGAAGCTTTCTTT.

DNA for the CDR3: TGTGCCAGTACCCCACGTACCCGGGAGACCCAGTACTTC. Its translation: CASTPRTRETQYF. The chain is built from TRBV19 and TRBJ2-5; D is undetermined. CDR1 LNHDA and CDR2 SQIVND come from the germline V gene (reference sequence). The CDR3 contains 13 residues. V lost 7 bases and J lost 5, with 14 bases in between.

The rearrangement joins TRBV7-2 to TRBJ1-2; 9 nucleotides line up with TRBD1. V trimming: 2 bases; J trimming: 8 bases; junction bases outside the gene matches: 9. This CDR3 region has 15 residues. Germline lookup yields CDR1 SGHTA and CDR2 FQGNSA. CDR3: CASSLPPGQGNGYTF. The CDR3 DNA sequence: TGTGCCAGCAGCTTACCCCCGGGACAGGGAAACGGCTACACCTTC.

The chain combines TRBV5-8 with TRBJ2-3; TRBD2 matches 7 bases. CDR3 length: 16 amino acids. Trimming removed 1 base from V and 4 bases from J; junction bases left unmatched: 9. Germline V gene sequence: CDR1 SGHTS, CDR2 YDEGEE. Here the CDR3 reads CASSLKWGGRADTQYF. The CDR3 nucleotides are TGTGCCAGCAGCTTGAAGTGGGGGGGTAGGGCAGATACGCAGTATTTT.

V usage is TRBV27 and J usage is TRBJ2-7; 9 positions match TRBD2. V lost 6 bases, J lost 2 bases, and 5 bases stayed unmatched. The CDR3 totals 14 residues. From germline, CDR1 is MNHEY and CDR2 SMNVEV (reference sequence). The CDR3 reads CASRRGGLTYEQYF. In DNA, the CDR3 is TGTGCCAGCAGGCGGGGGGGACTTACCTACGAGCAGTACTTC.

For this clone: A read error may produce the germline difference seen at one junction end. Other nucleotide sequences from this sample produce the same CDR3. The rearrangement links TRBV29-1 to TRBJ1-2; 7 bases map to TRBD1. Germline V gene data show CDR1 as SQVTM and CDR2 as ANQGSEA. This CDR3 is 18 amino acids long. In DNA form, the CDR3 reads TGTAGCGTTGAAAACGGACAGGCCTCTTTTCACTTTAACTATGGCTACACCTTC. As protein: CSVENGQASFHFNYGYTF.

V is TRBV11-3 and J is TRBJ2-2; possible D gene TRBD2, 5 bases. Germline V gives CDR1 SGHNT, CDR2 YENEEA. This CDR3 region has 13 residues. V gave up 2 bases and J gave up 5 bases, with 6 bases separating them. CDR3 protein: CASSLSGTGELFF. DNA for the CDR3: TGTGCCAGCAGCTTATCGGGAACCGGGGAGCTGTTTTTT.

The CDR3 sequence: CASSPGTRRQETQYF. CDR3 DNA sequence: TGTGCCAGCAGCCCGGGGACACGACGGCAAGAGACCCAGTACTTC. The V and J genes are TRBV7-3 and TRBJ2-5; the D gene is possibly TRBD1 (6 bases). The CDR3 sequence is 15 residues long. CDR1 SGHTA and CDR2 FQGTGA come from the germline V gene. Between the trimmed V and J ends, which lost 5 bases and 2 bases, there was a span of 15 bases.

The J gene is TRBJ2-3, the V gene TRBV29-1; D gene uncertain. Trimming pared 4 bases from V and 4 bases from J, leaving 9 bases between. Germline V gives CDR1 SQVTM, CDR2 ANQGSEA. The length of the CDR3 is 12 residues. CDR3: CSVARAADTQYF. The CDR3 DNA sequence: TGCAGCGTTGCTCGCGCGGCAGATACGCAGTATTTT.

For the CDR3, the DNA is TGTGCCAGCAGCTTGGGAGGGGGTAGCGACACCGGGGAGCTGTTTTTT. The encoded protein is CASSLGGGSDTGELFF. This sequence joins TRBV5-4 and TRBJ2-2, with D possibly being TRBD1 (6 bases). This CDR3 region has 16 residues. Germline V CDR1 and CDR2: SGHNT, YYREEE (reference sequence). The V end lost 0 bases, the J end lost 3 bases, and 12 bases lay between the germline ends. The full variable domain, completed using reference TRBV5-4 and TRBJ2-2, is ETGVTQSPTHLIKTRGQQVTLRCSSQSGHNTVSWYQQALGQGPQFIFQYYREEENGRGNFPPRFSGLQFPNYSSELNVNALELDDSALYLCASSLGGGSDTGELFFGEGSRLTVL.

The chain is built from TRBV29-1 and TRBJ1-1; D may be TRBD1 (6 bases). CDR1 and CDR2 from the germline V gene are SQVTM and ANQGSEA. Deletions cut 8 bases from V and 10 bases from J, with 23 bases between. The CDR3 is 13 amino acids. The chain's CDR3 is CSSGDSPQGRAFF. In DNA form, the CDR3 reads TGCAGCTCTGGAGATTCCCCACAGGGACGAGCTTTCTTT.

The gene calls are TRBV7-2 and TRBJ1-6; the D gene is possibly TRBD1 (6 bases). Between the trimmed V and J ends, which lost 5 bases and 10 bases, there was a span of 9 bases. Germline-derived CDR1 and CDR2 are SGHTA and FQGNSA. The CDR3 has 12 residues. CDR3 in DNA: TGTGCCAGCAGCCGGGACACCTCACCCCTCCACTTT. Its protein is CASSRDTSPLHF.